Included here is one TCR beta chain sequence, with context. The ends were cut back, 6 bases at V and 8 bases at J, with 15 bases in the middle. CDR1 and CDR2 from the germline V gene are SGDLS and YYNGEE. This CDR3 comprises 13 residues. Only in-frame clones appear in the TCRdb table, and some are missing; sequencing was by immunoSEQ multiplex PCR. Among around 450,000 clones listed, about 90% were seen once. The data derive from a study of blood T cell repertoires in COVID-19. As for the study in general: Researchers got acute and convalescent COVID-19 samples from the United States, Italy and Spain.

This study enrolled people aged about 18 to 100 from about 26 US geographic areas. This clonotype was sampled from a woman aged 18-30 years with acute COVID-19. Sequencing input: PBMCs or T cells enriched from blood (not recorded which). This chain joins TRBV9 and TRBJ2-1; D unresolved. Here the CDR3 DNA reads TGTGCCAGCAACCTACTCGGAGACGATGAGCAGTTCTTC. This codes for CASNLLGDDEQFF.